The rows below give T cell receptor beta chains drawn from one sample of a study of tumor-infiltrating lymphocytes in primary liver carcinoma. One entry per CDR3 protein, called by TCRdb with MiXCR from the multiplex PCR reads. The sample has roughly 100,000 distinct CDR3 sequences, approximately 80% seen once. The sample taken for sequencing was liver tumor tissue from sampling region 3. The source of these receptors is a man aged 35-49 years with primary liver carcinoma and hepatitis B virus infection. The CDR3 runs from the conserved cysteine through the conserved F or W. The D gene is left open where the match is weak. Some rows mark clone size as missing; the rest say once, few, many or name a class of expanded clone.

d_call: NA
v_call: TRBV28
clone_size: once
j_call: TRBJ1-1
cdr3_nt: TGTGCCAACATCATTGGACGGCTTCGGGACACTGAAGCTTTCTTT
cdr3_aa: CANIIGRLRDTEAFF

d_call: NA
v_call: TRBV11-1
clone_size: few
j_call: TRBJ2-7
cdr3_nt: TGTGCTAGCAGCTTTTCTACCGGCACAAAGTACGAGCAGTACTTC
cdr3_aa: CASSFSTGTKYEQYF

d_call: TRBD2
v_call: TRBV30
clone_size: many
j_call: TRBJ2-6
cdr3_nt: TGTGCCTGGATCGTACCGGGACTAGCACCTGGGGCCAACGTCCTGACTTTC
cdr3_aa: CAWIVPGLAPGANVLTF

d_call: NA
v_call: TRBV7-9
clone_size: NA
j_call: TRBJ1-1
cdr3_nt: TGTGCCAGCAGCCCTTACATGAACACTGAAGCTATCTTT
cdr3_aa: CASSPYMNTEAIF

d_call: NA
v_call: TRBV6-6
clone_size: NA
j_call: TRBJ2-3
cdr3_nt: TGTGCCATCAGTCCCACGGAAGATACGCGGTATTTT
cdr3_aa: CAISPTEDTRYF

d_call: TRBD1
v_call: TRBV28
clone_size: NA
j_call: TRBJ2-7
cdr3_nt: TGTGCCAGCAGTTCGCAACGACAGGGGTATGTGCAGTACTTC
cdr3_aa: CASSSQRQGYVQYF

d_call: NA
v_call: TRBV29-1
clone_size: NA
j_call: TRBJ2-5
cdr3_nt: TGCATCGTTGAATCCGCGACGGGTAGATCGGAGACCAAGTACTTC
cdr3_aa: CIVESATGRSETKYF

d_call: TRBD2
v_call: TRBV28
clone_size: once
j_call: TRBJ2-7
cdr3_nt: TGTGCCGGCAGTCCCCTATTAGGGGACTACGGGCAGTACTTC
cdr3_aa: CAGSPLLGDYGQYF

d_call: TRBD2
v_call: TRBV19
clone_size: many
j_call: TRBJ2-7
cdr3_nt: TGTGCCAGTAGTAAGGTAGCGGGACCCTACGAGCAGTACTTC
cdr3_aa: CASSKVAGPYEQYF

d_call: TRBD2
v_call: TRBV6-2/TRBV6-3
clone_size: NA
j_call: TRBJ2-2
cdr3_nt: TGTGCCAGCAGTAGGGCTAGCGGGAGAAGTGGGGAGCTGTTTTTT
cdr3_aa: CASSRASGRSGELFF

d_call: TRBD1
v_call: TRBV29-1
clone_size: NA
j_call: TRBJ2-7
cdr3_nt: TGTAGCGCCTGGACAGGCCCTTCCTACGAGAAGTACTTC
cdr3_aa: CSAWTGPSYEKYF

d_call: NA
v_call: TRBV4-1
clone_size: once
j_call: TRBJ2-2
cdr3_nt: TGCACCAGCAGCCAATGGGCCGTAGTTACCGGGGAGCTGTTTTTT
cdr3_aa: CTSSQWAVVTGELFF

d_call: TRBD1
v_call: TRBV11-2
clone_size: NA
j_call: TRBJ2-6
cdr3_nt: TGTACCAGCAGCATGGGGGGAGACAGGGGCATTTCCCTCTCTGGGGGCAACGTCATGACTTTC
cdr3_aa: CTSSMGGDRGISLSGGNVMTF

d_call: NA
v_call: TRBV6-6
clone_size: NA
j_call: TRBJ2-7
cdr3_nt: TGTGCCAGGAGTCATTCCCCTGGACGCAGCTCCTACGAGCAGTACTTC
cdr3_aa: CARSHSPGRSSYEQYF

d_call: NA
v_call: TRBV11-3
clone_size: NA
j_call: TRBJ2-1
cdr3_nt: TGTGCCAGCAGCATAAATGCCGATGGGCAGTTCTTC
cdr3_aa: CASSINADGQFF

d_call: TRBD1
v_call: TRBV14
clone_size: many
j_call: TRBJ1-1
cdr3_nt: TGTGCCAGCAGCCCTTCGGACAGGTTGGATGCGGCTTTCTTT
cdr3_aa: CASSPSDRLDAAFF

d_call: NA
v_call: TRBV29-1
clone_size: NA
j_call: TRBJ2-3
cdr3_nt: TGCAGCGCCGGTGAGGGAGCGAATCAGCCCCAGTATTTT
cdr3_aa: CSAGEGANQPQYF

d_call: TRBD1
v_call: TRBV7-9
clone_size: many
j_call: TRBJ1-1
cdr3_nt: TGTGCCAGCAGCCCCCCTACAGGGGGCGCGGGCACTGAAGCTTTCTTT
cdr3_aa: CASSPPTGGAGTEAFF

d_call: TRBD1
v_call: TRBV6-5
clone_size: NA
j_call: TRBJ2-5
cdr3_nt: TGTGTCAGCAGCTACGCAGGGGGCAAGGAGACCCAATACTTC
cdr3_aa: CVSSYAGGKETQYF

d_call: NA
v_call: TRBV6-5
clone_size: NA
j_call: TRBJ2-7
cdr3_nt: TGTGCCAGCATTACCGCGAGAGTCGGGCTCGAGCAGTACTTC
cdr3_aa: CASITARVGLEQYF

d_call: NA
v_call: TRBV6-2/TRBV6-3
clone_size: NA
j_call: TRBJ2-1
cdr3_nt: TGTGTTAGCAGTTACAGGAGCGCTGAGCAGTTCTTC
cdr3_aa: CVSSYRSAEQFF

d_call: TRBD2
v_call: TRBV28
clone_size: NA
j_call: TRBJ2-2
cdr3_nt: TGTGTCAGCAGTCTAGGCGGGGGGATATCTGGGACTAGCCATTCCGGGGAGCTGTTTTTT
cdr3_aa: CVSSLGGGISGTSHSGELFF

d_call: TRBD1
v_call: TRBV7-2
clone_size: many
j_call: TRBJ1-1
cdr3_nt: TGTGCCAGCAGCTTGCCGGGACAGAAGAACACTGAAGCTTTCTTT
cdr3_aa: CASSLPGQKNTEAFF

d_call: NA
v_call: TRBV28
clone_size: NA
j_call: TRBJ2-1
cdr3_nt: TGTGTCAGCAACCTCGGGAGCGGATTCTACAATGAGCAGTTCTTC
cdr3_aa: CVSNLGSGFYNEQFF

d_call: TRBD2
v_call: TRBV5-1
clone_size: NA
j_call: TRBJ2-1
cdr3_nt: TGCGCCAGCAGCCACGGACGAAGCGGGATTCGTATTAATGAGCAGTTCTTC
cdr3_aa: CASSHGRSGIRINEQFF

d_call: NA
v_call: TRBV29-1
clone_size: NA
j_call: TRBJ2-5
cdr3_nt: TGCAGCGTTCGGACTAACGGGAGTAGGGCAGAGACCCGGTACTTC
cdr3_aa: CSVRTNGSRAETRYF

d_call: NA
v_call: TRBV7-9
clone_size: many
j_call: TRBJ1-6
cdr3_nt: TGTGCCAGCAGCGGTCCCAATTCACCCCTCCACTTT
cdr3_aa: CASSGPNSPLHF